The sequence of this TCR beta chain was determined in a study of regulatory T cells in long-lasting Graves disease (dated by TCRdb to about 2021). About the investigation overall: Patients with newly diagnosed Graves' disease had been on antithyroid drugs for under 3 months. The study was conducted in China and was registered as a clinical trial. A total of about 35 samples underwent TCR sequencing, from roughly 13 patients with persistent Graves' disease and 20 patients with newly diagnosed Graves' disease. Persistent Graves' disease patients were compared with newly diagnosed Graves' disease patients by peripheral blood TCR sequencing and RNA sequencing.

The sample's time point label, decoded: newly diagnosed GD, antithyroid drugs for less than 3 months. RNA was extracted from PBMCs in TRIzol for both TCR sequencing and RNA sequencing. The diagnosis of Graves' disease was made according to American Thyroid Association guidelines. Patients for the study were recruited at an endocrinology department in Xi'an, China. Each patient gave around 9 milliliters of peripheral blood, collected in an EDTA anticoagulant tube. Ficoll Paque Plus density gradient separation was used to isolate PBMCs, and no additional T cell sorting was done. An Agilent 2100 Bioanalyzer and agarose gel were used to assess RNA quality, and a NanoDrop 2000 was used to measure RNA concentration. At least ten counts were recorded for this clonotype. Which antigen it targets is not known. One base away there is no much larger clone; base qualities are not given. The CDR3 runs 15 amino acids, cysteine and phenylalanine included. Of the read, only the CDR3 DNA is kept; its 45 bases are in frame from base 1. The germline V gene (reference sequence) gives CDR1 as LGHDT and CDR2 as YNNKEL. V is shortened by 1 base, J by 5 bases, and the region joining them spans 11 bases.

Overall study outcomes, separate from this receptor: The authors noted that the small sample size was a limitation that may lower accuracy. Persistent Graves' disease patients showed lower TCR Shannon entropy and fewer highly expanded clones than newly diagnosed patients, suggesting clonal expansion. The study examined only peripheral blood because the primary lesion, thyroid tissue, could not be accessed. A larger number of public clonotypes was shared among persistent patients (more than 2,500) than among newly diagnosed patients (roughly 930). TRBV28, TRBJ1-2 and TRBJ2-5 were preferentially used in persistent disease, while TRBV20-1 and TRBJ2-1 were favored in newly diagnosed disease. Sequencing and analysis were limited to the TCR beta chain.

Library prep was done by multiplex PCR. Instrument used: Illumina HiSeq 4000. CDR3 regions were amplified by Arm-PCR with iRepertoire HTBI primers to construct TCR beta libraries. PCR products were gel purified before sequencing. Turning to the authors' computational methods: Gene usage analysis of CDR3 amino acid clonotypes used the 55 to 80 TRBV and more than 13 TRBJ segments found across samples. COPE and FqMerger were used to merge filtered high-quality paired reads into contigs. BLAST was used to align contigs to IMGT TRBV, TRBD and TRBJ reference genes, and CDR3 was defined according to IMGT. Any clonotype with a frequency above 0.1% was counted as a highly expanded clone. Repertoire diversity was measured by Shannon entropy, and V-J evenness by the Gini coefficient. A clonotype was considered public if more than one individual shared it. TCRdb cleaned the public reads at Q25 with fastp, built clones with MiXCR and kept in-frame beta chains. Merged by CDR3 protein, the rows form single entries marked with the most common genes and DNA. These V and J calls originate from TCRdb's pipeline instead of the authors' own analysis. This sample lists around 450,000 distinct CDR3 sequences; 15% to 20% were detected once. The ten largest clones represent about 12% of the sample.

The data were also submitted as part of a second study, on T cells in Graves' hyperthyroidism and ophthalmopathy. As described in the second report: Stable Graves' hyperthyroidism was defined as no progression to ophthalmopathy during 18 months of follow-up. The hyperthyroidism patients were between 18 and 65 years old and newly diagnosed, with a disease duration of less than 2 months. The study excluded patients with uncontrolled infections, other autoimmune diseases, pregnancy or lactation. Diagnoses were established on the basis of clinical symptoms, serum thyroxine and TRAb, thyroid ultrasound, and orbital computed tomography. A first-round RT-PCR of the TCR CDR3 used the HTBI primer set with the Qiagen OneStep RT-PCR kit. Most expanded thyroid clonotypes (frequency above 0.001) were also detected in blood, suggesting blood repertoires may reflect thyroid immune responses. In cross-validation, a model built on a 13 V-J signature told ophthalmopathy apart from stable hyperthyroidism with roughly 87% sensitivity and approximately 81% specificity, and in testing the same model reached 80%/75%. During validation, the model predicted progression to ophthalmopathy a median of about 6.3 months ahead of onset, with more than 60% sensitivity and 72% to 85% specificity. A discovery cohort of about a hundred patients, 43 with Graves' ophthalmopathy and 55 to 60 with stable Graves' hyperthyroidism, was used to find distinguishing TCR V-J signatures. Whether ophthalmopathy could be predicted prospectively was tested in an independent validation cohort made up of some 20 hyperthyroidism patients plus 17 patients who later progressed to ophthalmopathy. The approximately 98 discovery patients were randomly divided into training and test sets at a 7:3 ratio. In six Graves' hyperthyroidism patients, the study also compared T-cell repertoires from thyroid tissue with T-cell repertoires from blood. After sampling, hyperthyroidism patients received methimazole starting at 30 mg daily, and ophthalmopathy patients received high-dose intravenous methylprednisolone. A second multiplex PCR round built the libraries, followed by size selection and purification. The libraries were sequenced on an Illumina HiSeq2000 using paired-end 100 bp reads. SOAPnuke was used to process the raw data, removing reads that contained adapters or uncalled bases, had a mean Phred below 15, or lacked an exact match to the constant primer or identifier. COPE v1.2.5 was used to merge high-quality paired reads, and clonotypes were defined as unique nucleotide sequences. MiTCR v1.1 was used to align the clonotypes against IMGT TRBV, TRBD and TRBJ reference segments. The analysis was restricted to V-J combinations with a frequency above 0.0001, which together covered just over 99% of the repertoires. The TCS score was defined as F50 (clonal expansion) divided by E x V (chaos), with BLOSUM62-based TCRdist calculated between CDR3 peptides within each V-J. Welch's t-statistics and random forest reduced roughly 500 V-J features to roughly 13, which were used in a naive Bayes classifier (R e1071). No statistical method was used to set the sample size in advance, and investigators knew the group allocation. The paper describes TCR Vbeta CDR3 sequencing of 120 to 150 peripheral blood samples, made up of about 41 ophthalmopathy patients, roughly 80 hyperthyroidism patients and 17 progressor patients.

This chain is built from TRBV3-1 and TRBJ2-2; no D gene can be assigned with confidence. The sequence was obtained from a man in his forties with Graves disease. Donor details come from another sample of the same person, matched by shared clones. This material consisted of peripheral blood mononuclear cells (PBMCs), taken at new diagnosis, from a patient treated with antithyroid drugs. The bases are TGTGCCAGCAGCCAAGTGTCCCTGAAGACCGGGGAGCTGTTTTTT. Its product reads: CASSQVSLKTGELFF.